This TCR beta chain was sequenced during a study of T-cell reconstitution after alpha-beta-depleted transplantation in children. General study findings and limits: When one year had passed after transplant, most T-cell counts and diversity came from newly produced T cells. Roughly two months post-transplant, alpha-beta T cells reportedly originated from several hundred graft clones that had expanded. Surviving recipient T cells and thymic progenitors underlay high day-60 TCRbeta diversity in some patients.

The V end lost 4 bases, the J end lost 5 bases, and 21 bases lay between the germline ends. CDR3 length: 16 amino acids. Unique molecular identifiers were incorporated during preparation of the TCRbeta library. From the PCR reads, TCRdb called clonotypes with MiXCR, one entry per CDR3 protein. Of approximately 400,000 distinct CDR3 sequences detected, around 15% appear once; the ten largest clones hold 25% to 30%. A remark on this clonotype: Its matching antigen is unknown.

The rearrangement links TRBV12-3 or TRBV12-4 to TRBJ2-7; possibly TRBD1 or TRBD2 for D (6 bases each). The source material was PBMCs, mostly from graft donor cells, sampled 360 days after TCRalphabeta/CD19-depleted stem cell transplant. The TCR comes from a boy less than two years old who had a stem cell transplant for Wiskott-Aldrich syndrome, so the T cells may come from the graft donor. For the CDR3, the DNA is TGTGCCAGCAGTTCCGGGCTTTGGGGGGCGATGGACGAGCAGTACTTC. It codes for CASSSGLWGAMDEQYF.